This passage covers 27 T cell receptor beta chains from one sample sequenced in a study of metastatic and nonmetastatic thyroid tumors. Thyroid surgery was preceded by no treatment in any patient. TCRdb ran MiXCR on the PCR reads. The sample includes about 16,000 clones, under 15% of them seen just once. Source material: tumor tissue. All receptors come from a female donor with papillary thyroid cancer or a benign thyroid nodule (not recorded which). Some clones in this sample may be carry-over from other donors' samples.

This clone was seen many times. The chain carries TRBV7-2 and TRBJ2-3, with TRBD2 identical over 11 bases. The CDR3 consists of 16 residues. Losses at the gene ends were 3 bases for V and 2 bases for J; bases not matched to a gene: 4. Germline-derived CDR1 and CDR2 are SGHTA and FQGNSA. CDR3 in amino acids: CASSFSGGVHTDTQYF. In nucleotides, the CDR3 is TGTGCCAGCAGCTTTAGCGGGGGGGTCCACACAGATACGCAGTATTTT.

The V and J genes are TRBV6-1 and TRBJ2-7; 8 positions match TRBD1. The germline V gene has CDR1 MNHNS and CDR2 SASEGT. Germline trimming cut 7 bases from V and 3 bases from J; bases unmatched to any gene: 5. The CDR3 extends over 13 amino acids. The CDR3: CASTRGTGYEQYF. Here the CDR3 DNA reads TGTGCCAGCACCCGAGGGACAGGCTACGAGCAGTACTTC.

In DNA, the CDR3 is TGCAGTGCTCCCTCTAGCGGCACTTACGAGCAGTACTTC. Protein: CSAPSSGTYEQYF. V gene TRBV20-1 combines with J gene TRBJ2-7, with 7 bases aligning to TRBD2. The CDR3 extends over 13 amino acids. The germline gives CDR1 DFQATT, CDR2 SNEGSKA (reference sequence). V was clipped by 5 bases and J by 4 bases; unmatched bases: 8.

This chain connects TRBV27 to TRBJ1-5; unclear D gene. The germline V gene encodes CDR1 MNHEY and CDR2 SMNVEV (reference sequence). The V end lost 6 bases, the J end lost 9 bases, and 18 bases lay between the germline ends. The CDR3 extends over 14 amino acids. The CDR3: CASSSRGLGAPQHF. The CDR3 nucleotides are TGTGCCAGCAGCTCACGTGGCCTAGGAGCGCCCCAGCATTTT.

At least ten counts were recorded for this clone. V usage is TRBV3-1 and J usage is TRBJ2-1; 12 bases match TRBD2. Germline loops: CDR1 LGHDT, CDR2 YNNKEL (reference sequence). CDR3 size: 16 residues. V was clipped by 4 bases and J by 6 bases; unmatched bases: 7. The CDR3 sequence: CASSPLAGGSVNEQFF. CDR3 coding DNA: TGTGCCAGCAGCCCCCTAGCGGGAGGGTCGGTCAATGAGCAGTTCTTC.

The J gene is TRBJ2-7, the V gene TRBV5-1; TRBD1 aligns across 7 bases. Per the germline V gene, CDR1 is SGHRS and CDR2 is YFSETQ. The trim removed 3 bases at V and 3 bases at J, leaving 6 bases unmatched. CDR3 size: 14 residues. The CDR3 DNA reads TGCGCCAGCAGCTCTCCCGGGACAGACTACGAGCAGTACTTC. Translating gives CASSSPGTDYEQYF.

This clone was observed at least ten times. V and J are TRBV10-3 and TRBJ1-2; TRBD1 might be the D (5 bases). Germline assignment: CDR1 ENHRY and CDR2 SYGVKD. Trimming shortened V by 5 bases and J by 8 bases, and 15 bases separated the two germline ends. The CDR3 sequence is 13 residues long. The CDR3 loop is CAISRQGGDGYTF. The CDR3 DNA reads as TGTGCCATCAGTCGGCAGGGAGGTGACGGCTACACCTTC.

This clone was detected many times. The chain uses TRBV5-1 and TRBJ2-5, with D perhaps matching TRBD1 (6 bases). This CDR3 has 11 amino acids. Trimming took off 0 bases at V and 9 bases at J, with 6 bases between the two ends. Germline V gene data show CDR1 as SGHRS and CDR2 as YFSETQ. The CDR3 region has the DNA TGCGCCAGCAGCTTGGAGGGGGCCCAGTACTTC. Protein sequence: CASSLEGAQYF.

This clone was observed many times. The J gene is TRBJ2-5, the V gene TRBV5-1; D may be TRBD1 (5 bases). The germline CDR1 and CDR2 sequences are SGHRS and YFSETQ. This CDR3 contains 12 residues. V lost 2 bases to trimming and J lost 5 bases, with 7 bases between them. DNA for the CDR3: TGCGCCAGCAGCTTAAGGGGCGAGACCCAGTACTTC. Its translation is CASSLRGETQYF.

This clone was observed a handful of times. V and J are TRBV6-1 and TRBJ2-2; 7 nucleotides agree with TRBD2. After removal of 8 bases from V and 4 bases from J, the junction contained 10 bases not matched to a gene. The germline V gene encodes CDR1 MNHNS and CDR2 SASEGT. This CDR3 contains 15 residues. CDR3 residues: CASRGLAAATGELFF. CDR3 DNA: TGTGCCAGCCGCGGGCTAGCGGCCGCCACCGGGGAGCTGTTTTTT.

This clone was counted at least ten times. V is TRBV5-4 and J is TRBJ1-2; 8 bases are shared with TRBD1. J was trimmed by 8 bases and V by 1 base; bases with no gene match: 4. Germline values: CDR1 SGHNT, CDR2 YYREEE (reference sequence). This CDR3 is 13 amino acids long. In DNA, the CDR3 is TGTGCCAGCAGCTTGCAGGGGGCGCAAGGCTACACCTTC. Translated, it gives CASSLQGAQGYTF.

The chain joins TRBV20-1 to TRBJ1-6, with D maybe TRBD1 (6 bases). The germline V and J ends were trimmed by 6 bases and 5 bases, with 11 bases remaining between them. Germline loops: CDR1 DFQATT, CDR2 SNEGSKA (reference sequence). The CDR3 loop spans 13 amino acids. The CDR3 sequence: CSATGQNNSPLHF. The CDR3 DNA reads as TGCAGTGCCACCGGACAGAATAATTCACCCCTCCACTTT.

In its sample, this clone is medium-sized. The chain links TRBV20-1 to TRBJ2-1; unclear D gene. The V end lost 6 bases, the J end lost 2 bases, and 17 bases lay between the germline ends. Germline V gives CDR1 DFQATT, CDR2 SNEGSKA (reference sequence). The CDR3 sequence is 15 residues long. CDR3 sequence: CSAHPRARTYNEQFF. The CDR3 nucleotides read TGCAGTGCCCACCCTCGGGCCCGGACCTACAATGAGCAGTTCTTC.

This sequence joins TRBV12-3 or TRBV12-4 and TRBJ2-2, with 12 bases matching TRBD2. The V and J ends lost 2 bases and 3 bases, in that order; junction bases with no gene match: 4. The CDR3 consists of 17 residues. Here the CDR3 DNA reads TGTGCCAGCAGTTTAATGCTAGCGGGGGGGCACACCGGGGAGCTGTTTTTT. The encoded protein is CASSLMLAGGHTGELFF.

This clone was observed at least ten times. This chain links TRBV19 with TRBJ2-5; no reliable D call. Trimming stripped 6 bases from V and 5 bases from J, with 13 bases between. This CDR3 comprises 13 residues. The germline CDR1 and CDR2 sequences are LNHDA and SQIVND (reference sequence). CDR3 residues: CASRSPGWETQYF. DNA for the CDR3: TGTGCCAGTAGGAGTCCCGGTTGGGAGACCCAGTACTTC.

This clone has ten or more counts. A much larger clone sits a single nucleotide away, making a read error possible. The gene calls are TRBV7-2 and TRBJ1-6; a weak D match, TRBD1 (6 bases). CDR1 and CDR2 from the germline V gene are SGHTA and FQGNSA. CDR3 length: 14 residues. The CDR3 region is CANSLTGLNSPLHF. CDR3 nucleotide sequence: TGTGCCAACAGCTTGACAGGCCTAAATTCACCCCTCCACTTT. The full variable domain, completed using reference TRBV7-2 and TRBJ1-6, is GAGVSQSPSNKVTEKGKDVELRCDPISGHTALYWYRQSLGQGLEFLIYFQGNSAPDKSGLPSDRFSAERTGGSVSTLTIQRTQQEDSAVYLCANSLTGLNSPLHFGNGTRLTVT.

This clone occurred many times. The V gene is TRBV5-1, the J gene TRBJ2-1, with 11 bases fitting TRBD2. CDR3 length: 17 residues. CDR1 SGHRS and CDR2 YFSETQ come from the germline V gene. V trimming: 1 base; J trimming: 3 bases; junction bases outside the gene matches: 6. CDR3 region: CASSLTTSGSGYNEQFF. In nucleotides, the CDR3 is TGCGCCAGCAGCTTGACAACTAGCGGGAGTGGCTACAATGAGCAGTTCTTC.

This rearrangement joins TRBV18 to TRBJ2-5; possibly TRBD1 for D (6 bases). CDR3 size: 14 residues. CDR1 and CDR2 (germline): KGHSH, LQKENI. The V and J ends lost 6 bases and 1 base respectively, with 12 bases between them. The DNA for the CDR3 is TGTGCCAGCTCGGACACCAGGGGCCAAGAGACCCAGTACTTC. It codes for CASSDTRGQETQYF.

This clone was seen at least ten times. The chain's CDR3 is CASSVDRRWVRDEQYF. The DNA for the CDR3 is TGTGCCAGCAGCGTAGATCGCAGGTGGGTGCGAGACGAGCAGTACTTC. The genes are TRBV9 and TRBJ2-7; D call uncertain. The CDR3 covers 16 residues. V gave up 0 bases and J gave up 5 bases, with 18 bases separating them. Germline CDR1 and CDR2: SGDLS and YYNGEE.

This clone was seen repeatedly, ten times or more. The chain has TRBV20-1 and TRBJ2-7; D call uncertain. This CDR3 spans 12 amino acids. CDR1 is DFQATT, CDR2 SNEGSKA, per germline (reference sequence). The germline V and J ends were trimmed by 1 base and 3 bases, with 7 bases remaining between them. The chain's CDR3 is CSARGSNYEQYF. In nucleotides, the CDR3 is TGCAGTGCTAGAGGTTCAAACTACGAGCAGTACTTC.

This clone showed up many times. The chain links TRBV11-2 to TRBJ2-2, with D hard to call. Trimming cost V 0 bases and J 6 bases, with 8 bases left between them. The CDR3 has 14 residues. Per germline, CDR1 SGHAT and CDR2 FQNNGV. The CDR3 sequence: CASSLDLGSGELFF. CDR3 in DNA: TGTGCCAGCAGCTTAGATCTTGGCTCCGGGGAGCTGTTTTTT.

This clone was recorded at least ten times. The gene calls are TRBV9 and TRBJ2-1, with D possibly being TRBD1 (6 bases). CDR1 SGDLS and CDR2 YYNGEE come from the germline V gene. The CDR3 extends over 15 amino acids. The V end was cut by 4 bases, the J end by 0 bases, with 11 bases between. The CDR3 coding sequence is TGTGCCAGCAGCCCACAGGGCAGCTCCTACAATGAGCAGTTCTTC. It yields the protein CASSPQGSSYNEQFF.

This clone appeared many times. This chain joins TRBV19 and TRBJ1-6; TRBD1 matches 7 bases. The trim removed 5 bases at V and 10 bases at J, leaving 8 bases unmatched. The CDR3 length is 14 residues. Germline V CDR1 and CDR2: LNHDA, SQIVND (reference sequence). This chain's CDR3 is CASSAQGRQSPLHF. The CDR3, as DNA: TGTGCCAGTAGTGCACAGGGGAGACAGTCACCCCTCCACTTT. The complete variable domain, with remaining parts taken from reference TRBV19 and TRBJ1-6, reads DGGITQSPKYLFRKEGQNVTLSCEQNLNHDAMYWYRQDPGQGLRLIYYSQIVNDFQKGDIAEGYSVSREKKESFPLTVTSAQKNPTAFYLCASSAQGRQSPLHFGNGTRLTVT.

This clone was counted ten times or more. The chain has TRBV6-6 and TRBJ2-1; tentatively, D is TRBD1 or TRBD2 (5 bases each). In germline, CDR1 is MNHNY, CDR2 SVGAGI (reference sequence). The CDR3 runs to 16 residues. V was pared by 0 bases and J by 2 bases, with 11 bases between. The CDR3 DNA sequence: TGTGCCAGCAGTTACTCGAGGGACCCTCCCTACAATGAGCAGTTCTTC. Its protein product is CASSYSRDPPYNEQFF.

This clone was seen repeatedly, ten times or more. V usage is TRBV20-1 and J usage is TRBJ2-3; TRBD2 aligns across 10 bases. Germline values: CDR1 DFQATT, CDR2 SNEGSKA (reference sequence). This CDR3 has 15 residues. The V and J ends lost 3 bases and 3 bases, in that order; junction bases with no gene match: 6. CDR3 nucleotides: TGCAGTGCTAGGAGAGCGGGAGGGCCAACAGATACGCAGTATTTT. Its translation: CSARRAGGPTDTQYF.

This clone is classed as medium-sized. The J gene is TRBJ1-5, the V gene TRBV27; unclear D gene. CDR3 length: 14 amino acids. CDR1 is MNHEY, CDR2 SMNVEV, per germline (reference sequence). The V and J ends lost 5 bases and 5 bases respectively, with 13 bases between them. The CDR3 DNA follows: TGTGCCAGCAGTAACACAGACCCGTATCAGCCCCAGCATTTT. Protein: CASSNTDPYQPQHF.

Many counts were recorded for this clone. This chain joins TRBV7-8 and TRBJ1-5; D might be TRBD1 (5 bases). Germline V lookup: CDR1 SGHVS, CDR2 FQNEAQ. The CDR3 covers 16 residues. Trimming cost V 6 bases and J 0 bases, with 15 bases left between them. The CDR3 protein is CASSPGTLYSNQPQHF. Here the CDR3 DNA reads TGTGCCAGCAGTCCAGGGACGCTCTATAGCAATCAGCCCCAGCATTTT. The full variable domain, rest sourced from reference TRBV7-8 and TRBJ1-5, is GAGVSQSPRYKVAKRGQDVALRCDPISGHVSLFWYQQALGQGPEFLTYFQNEAQLDKSGLPSDRFFAERPEGSVSTLKIQRTQQEDSAVYLCASSPGTLYSNQPQHFGDGTRLSIL.